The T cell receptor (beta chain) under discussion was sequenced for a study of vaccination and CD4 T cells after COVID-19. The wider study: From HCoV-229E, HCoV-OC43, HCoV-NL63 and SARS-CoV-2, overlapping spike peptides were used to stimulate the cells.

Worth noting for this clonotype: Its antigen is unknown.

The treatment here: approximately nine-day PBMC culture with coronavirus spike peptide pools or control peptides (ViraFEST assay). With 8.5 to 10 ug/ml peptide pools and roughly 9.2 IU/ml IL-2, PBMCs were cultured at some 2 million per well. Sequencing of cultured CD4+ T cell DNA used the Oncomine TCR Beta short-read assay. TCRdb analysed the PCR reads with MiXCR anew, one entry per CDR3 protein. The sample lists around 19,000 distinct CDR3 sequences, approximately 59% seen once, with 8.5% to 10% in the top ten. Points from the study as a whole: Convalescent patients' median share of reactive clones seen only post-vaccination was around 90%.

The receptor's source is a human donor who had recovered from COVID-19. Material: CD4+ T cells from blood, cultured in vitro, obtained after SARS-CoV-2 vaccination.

CDR3 in amino acids: CSANRGGNTEAFF. The CDR3 region has the DNA TGCAGTGCTAACAGGGGGGGGAACACTGAAGCTTTCTTT. This sequence joins TRBV20-1 and TRBJ1-1; 8 bases are a match to TRBD1. With 4 bases clipped from V and 1 base from J, the junction kept 2 bases outside the gene matches. The CDR3 extends over 13 amino acids. CDR1 and CDR2 from the germline V gene are DFQATT and SNEGSKA (reference sequence).